This T cell receptor beta chain was sequenced in a study of T cells expressing NK-cell markers. Germline CDR1 is SQVTM and CDR2 is ANQGSEA. The length of the CDR3 is 19 residues. Comment on this clonotype: What it recognizes is unknown.

Study-level points and caveats: In several donors, dominant NKG2C+ clonotypes were roughly 1.0-8% of CD8+ T cells. There were a few donors in whom these clonotypes also led the CD3+CD56-NKG2C+ fraction.

TCRdb re-called the 5' RACE reads and catalogs CDR3 proteins one per entry, DNA excluded. Its clone listing holds 500,000 to 700,000 distinct CDR3 sequences. Input material: blood T cells: a sorted CD56 or NKG2C T cell subset, CD4+ or CD8+ T cells, or bulk PBMC T cells (not recorded which). The chain links TRBV29-1 to TRBJ2-3; the TCRdb call, TRBD2, lacks DNA for checking. This clonotype originated in a man between 18 and 35 years old in good health. CDR3 region: CSAEGGGTSGILVTDTQYF.